This T cell receptor (beta chain) emerged from a study of shared clonotypes between healthy human individuals. Naive CD8 cells lacked CD45RO and underwent positive selection for CCR7, leaving out terminally differentiated effector memory CD45RA+ cells. Donation came from healthy HIV-negative adults that had no recent acute infections or vaccinations. Trimming removed 0 bases from V and 4 bases from J, with 12 bases in between. The germline gives CDR1 SGHRS, CDR2 YFSETQ. This CDR3 contains 15 residues. Concerning this clone itself: What it binds is not known.

Splitting of each subset's genomic DNA was done evenly across several immunoSEQ plates. TCRdb keeps only in-frame clones here, not all; method: immunoSEQ multiplex PCR. Of about 2.1 million clones listed, about 92% were seen once; the top ten hold about 1.5%. Study-level points and caveats: Non-shared clonotypes displayed generation probabilities falling below those of clonotypes present in all four donors. Genetic and exposure-history diversity was limited by the few donors.

The sequence was collected from a man in his late teens or twenties in good health. Some clones in this sample may be carry-over from other donors' samples. Sequenced sample: naive CD8+ T cells from PBMCs. The rearrangement links TRBV5-1 to TRBJ2-3; D is ambiguous. CDR3 region: CASSLVVPSSDTQYF. CDR3 DNA sequence: TGCGCCAGCAGCTTGGTAGTCCCAAGCTCAGATACGCAGTATTTT.